Each of the 32 T cell receptor beta chains below was sequenced from the same sample in a study of T-cell reconstitution after alpha-beta-depleted transplantation in children. Library preparation (for TCRbeta) was performed with unique molecular identifiers. MiXCR was run by TCRdb on the PCR reads, yielding one entry per CDR3 protein. Of more than 150,000 distinct CDR3 sequences in the sample, approximately 6.6% were seen once. The material was PBMCs from the stem cell graft donor, obtained from the stem cell graft. Source of these receptors: a human donor who donated a stem cell graft to a child with Wiskott-Aldrich syndrome.

There are many counts of this clonotype. This rearrangement joins TRBV12-3 or TRBV12-4 to TRBJ2-5; weak D call: TRBD2 (7 bases). This CDR3 is 15 amino acids long. The V and J ends lost 7 bases and 5 bases respectively, with 20 bases between them. The CDR3 sequence: CASTPLRGARETQYF. In DNA, the CDR3 is TGTGCCAGCACCCCCCTCCGGGGGGCGCGGGAGACCCAGTACTTC.

This clonotype was recorded at least ten times. The chain is built from TRBV5-1 and TRBJ2-7, with D unclear. Germline CDR1 is SGHRS and CDR2 is YFSETQ. Trimming cost V 3 bases and J 1 base, with 11 bases left between them. The CDR3 has 14 residues. CDR3 DNA sequence: TGCGCCAGCAGCTCCGTATCGGAATCCTACGAGCAGTACTTC. It encodes CASSSVSESYEQYF.

This clonotype was found many times. The V and J genes are TRBV6-5 and TRBJ2-5; D is possibly TRBD1 or TRBD2 (5 bases each). CDR1 MNHEY and CDR2 SVGAGI come from the germline V gene. V was trimmed by 4 bases and J by 2 bases, leaving 11 bases between them. The CDR3 runs to 14 residues. The CDR3 loop reads CASSSRDPQETQYF. Written as DNA, the CDR3 is TGTGCCAGCAGTTCCCGGGACCCACAAGAGACCCAGTACTTC.

The CDR3, as DNA: TGCGCCAGCGGGTCGGCGGGGGGGGACACTGAAGCTTTCTTT. Its translation: CASGSAGGDTEAFF. This chain connects TRBV5-1 to TRBJ1-1, with a tentative D call TRBD1 (5 bases). This CDR3 is 14 amino acids long. Germline-derived CDR1 and CDR2 are SGHRS and YFSETQ. V was pared by 7 bases and J by 3 bases, with 16 bases between.

This clonotype was seen many times. This CDR3 is CSGGGPWGQYF. CDR3 DNA: TGCAGTGGGGGGGGTCCCTGGGGGCAGTACTTC. This sequence joins TRBV20-1 and TRBJ2-7, with TRBD2 identical over 7 bases. CDR1 and CDR2 from the germline V gene are DFQATT and SNEGSKA (reference sequence). With V trimmed by 7 bases and J by 9 bases, 9 bases remained unmatched. CDR3 length: 11 residues.

This rearrangement joins TRBV5-4 to TRBJ2-3; TRBD2 agrees at 8 bases. This CDR3 contains 15 residues. Germline V lookup: CDR1 SGHNT, CDR2 YYREEE (reference sequence). V lost 0 bases and J lost 4; bases outside the gene matches: 4. CDR3 region: CASSLETGGPDTQYF. CDR3 DNA: TGTGCCAGCAGCTTGGAGACGGGAGGGCCAGATACGCAGTATTTT.

The V and J genes are TRBV11-2 and TRBJ2-6; 7 nucleotides line up with TRBD2. V dropped 2 bases and J dropped 0; count of bases not matched to a gene: 7. Per the germline V gene, CDR1 is SGHAT and CDR2 is FQNNGV. The CDR3 runs 18 residues. Here the CDR3 reads CASSLISGGSSGANVLTF. CDR3 nucleotides: TGTGCCAGCAGCTTAATTTCCGGCGGGAGCTCTGGGGCCAACGTCCTGACTTTC.

The sample holds many counts of this clonotype. This chain uses TRBV5-1 with TRBJ2-3; 10 bases match TRBD2. Germline trimming cut 4 bases from V and 3 bases from J; bases unmatched to any gene: 11. Germline CDR1 and CDR2: SGHRS and YFSETQ. This CDR3 is 17 amino acids long. CDR3 loop: CASSPSGGTPQTDTQYF. The DNA of the CDR3 is TGCGCCAGCAGCCCTAGCGGGGGTACCCCCCAGACAGATACGCAGTATTTT.

This chain joins TRBV7-2 and TRBJ2-7; D call uncertain. Per the germline V gene, CDR1 is SGHTA and CDR2 is FQGNSA. There are 13 residues in the CDR3. V shed 0 bases and J shed 4 bases, with 7 bases lying between them. The CDR3 here is CASSLARLYEQYF. Here the CDR3 DNA reads TGTGCCAGCAGCTTAGCGCGTCTATACGAGCAGTACTTC.

This clonotype was counted ten times or more. This sequence joins TRBV20-1 and TRBJ1-5; a weak D match, TRBD1 (6 bases). V was cut by 6 bases and J by 2 bases, with 8 bases left in between. Germline CDR1 DFQATT, CDR2 SNEGSKA (reference sequence). The CDR3 spans 12 residues. This CDR3 reads CSARTGNQPQHF. CDR3 bases: TGCAGTGCAAGGACAGGCAATCAGCCCCAGCATTTT.

The V call is TRBV11-2, the J call TRBJ2-7, with D possibly TRBD1 on 6 matching bases. V shed 4 bases and J shed 0 bases, with 10 bases lying between them. Germline values: CDR1 SGHAT, CDR2 FQNNGV. The CDR3 sequence is 14 residues long. The CDR3 DNA reads as TGTGCCAGCAGCTCGAACAGGGACTCCTACGAGCAGTACTTC. It is translated as CASSSNRDSYEQYF.

This clonotype was detected ten times or more. This chain connects TRBV2 to TRBJ1-2; 7 nucleotides align to TRBD1. The germline V gene encodes CDR1 SNHLY and CDR2 FYNNEI. This CDR3 comprises 15 residues. V lost 3 bases to trimming and J lost 5 bases; unmatched junction nucleotides: 9. CDR3 DNA: TGTGCCAGCAGTGACCGCGGGACAGCTATTTATGGCTACACCTTC. This gives the protein CASSDRGTAIYGYTF.

The table lists this clonotype with a few counts. This chain joins TRBV7-9 and TRBJ2-1; unclear D gene. V dropped 8 bases and J dropped 0 bases, with 8 bases sitting between them. Germline-derived CDR1 and CDR2 are SEHNR and FQNEAQ (reference sequence). CDR3 length: 13 amino acids. The chain's CDR3 is CASGMSSYNEQFF. CDR3 DNA sequence: TGTGCCAGCGGGATGAGCTCCTACAATGAGCAGTTCTTC. Full variable domain (missing parts from reference TRBV7-9 and TRBJ2-1): DTGVSQNPRHKITKRGQNVTFRCDPISEHNRLYWYRQTLGQGPEFLTYFQNEAQLEKSRLLSDRFSAERPKGSFSTLEIQRTEQGDSAMYLCASGMSSYNEQFFGPGTRLTVL.

This clonotype has a handful of counts. The rearrangement uses TRBV5-1 and TRBJ2-5; 12 bases agree with TRBD2. V dropped 2 bases and J dropped 0; count of bases not matched to a gene: 2. The CDR3 sequence is 16 residues long. The germline gives CDR1 SGHRS, CDR2 YFSETQ. The CDR3 coding sequence is TGCGCCAGCAGCTTCGGACTAGCGGGGCACCAAGAGACCCAGTACTTC. Protein product: CASSFGLAGHQETQYF.

The J gene is TRBJ2-1, the V gene TRBV5-1; TRBD2 matches at 9 bases. V lost 0 bases to trimming and J lost 7 bases; unmatched junction nucleotides: 11. The CDR3 is 17 residues long. Germline-derived CDR1 and CDR2 are SGHRS and YFSETQ. The DNA of the CDR3 is TGCGCCAGCAGCTTGGCCTCTGGCGGGGGGGCGGAGAATGAGCAGTTCTTC. Translating it yields CASSLASGGGAENEQFF.

The sample holds many counts of this clonotype. This rearrangement joins TRBV20-1 to TRBJ2-7; D not resolved. Germline assignment: CDR1 DFQATT and CDR2 SNEGSKA (reference sequence). This CDR3 comprises 12 residues. V lost 5 bases, J lost 3 bases, and 11 bases lay in between. For the CDR3, the DNA is TGCAGTGCTCAGACGGAGATCTACGAGCAGTACTTC. This codes for CSAQTEIYEQYF.

This clonotype was counted many times. The chain is built from TRBV27 and TRBJ2-7, with 7 bases lining up with TRBD1. CDR3 length equals 13 residues. Germline-derived CDR1 and CDR2 are MNHEY and SMNVEV (reference sequence). Trimming removed 6 bases from V and 3 bases from J; junction bases left unmatched: 5. CDR3 DNA sequence: TGTGCCAGCAGCGGGACAGCCTACTACGAGCAGTACTTC. Protein: CASSGTAYYEQYF.

The rearrangement joins TRBV5-1 to TRBJ1-6; possible D gene TRBD1, 6 bases. The CDR3 extends over 14 amino acids. Trimming stripped 4 bases from V and 6 bases from J, with 11 bases between. The germline V gene has CDR1 SGHRS and CDR2 YFSETQ. The DNA for the CDR3 is TGCGCCAGCAGCGTCGGACAGCTTAATTCACCCCTCCACTTT. Its translation is CASSVGQLNSPLHF.

This rearrangement joins TRBV5-1 to TRBJ2-5, with a tentative D call TRBD1 (6 bases). Trimming took 4 bases from V and 3 from J, leaving 10 bases between them. CDR1 SGHRS and CDR2 YFSETQ come from the germline V gene. The CDR3 contains 13 residues. This CDR3 is CASSQRTEETQYF. The CDR3 DNA sequence: TGCGCCAGCAGCCAAAGGACAGAAGAGACCCAGTACTTC.

This clonotype occurred many times. The chain is built from TRBV20-1 and TRBJ1-4; D gene unclear. CDR1 and CDR2 from the germline V gene are DFQATT and SNEGSKA (reference sequence). V lost 5 bases to trimming and J lost 7 bases, with 14 bases between them. The CDR3 is 13 residues long. The CDR3 loop reads CSAYLISLEKLFF. CDR3 nucleotide sequence: TGCAGTGCTTACCTCATTTCGCTTGAAAAACTGTTTTTT.

This clonotype was counted at least ten times. The V and J genes are TRBV20-1 and TRBJ2-1; 7 positions agree with TRBD2. The CDR3 totals 13 residues. The germline V gene encodes CDR1 DFQATT and CDR2 SNEGSKA (reference sequence). Losses at the gene ends were 7 bases for V and 2 bases for J; bases not matched to a gene: 5. CDR3: CSGGLAAYNEQFF. In DNA form, the CDR3 reads TGCAGTGGAGGGCTAGCGGCCTACAATGAGCAGTTCTTC.

This clonotype was observed a few times. The genes are TRBV29-1 and TRBJ2-1, with 7 bases that match TRBD1. V lost 7 bases to trimming and J lost 4 bases; unmatched junction nucleotides: 4. CDR1 SQVTM and CDR2 ANQGSEA come from the germline V gene. This CDR3 comprises 12 residues. In nucleotides, the CDR3 is TGCAGCGCTCGGGACAGATACAATGAGCAGTTCTTC. It yields the protein CSARDRYNEQFF.

V gene TRBV5-1 combines with J gene TRBJ2-1; D is possibly TRBD1 or TRBD2 (5 bases each). The germline V gene has CDR1 SGHRS and CDR2 YFSETQ. This CDR3 is built from 15 residues. Trimming left V 6 bases short and J 4 bases short, with 17 bases between. Here the CDR3 DNA reads TGCGCCAGCACCCTAAGGGCCGGGACGTACAATGAGCAGTTCTTC. Its translation: CASTLRAGTYNEQFF.

This clonotype appeared a few times. CDR3 region: CASSVLGTSNQPQHF. DNA of the CDR3: TGTGCCAGCAGCGTGCTGGGGACCAGCAATCAGCCCCAGCATTTT. The chain carries TRBV5-5 and TRBJ1-5; possible D gene TRBD1, 5 bases. The CDR3 runs to 15 residues. Germline V gene lookup returns CDR1 SGHKS and CDR2 YYEKEE (reference sequence). Trimming took 4 bases from V and 1 from J, leaving 12 bases between them.

This clonotype was recorded at least ten times. The chain links TRBV4-1 to TRBJ1-2, with D possibly matching TRBD1 (5 bases). V lost 4 bases, J lost 2 bases, and 14 bases lay in between. The CDR3 runs 15 residues. Germline V CDR1 and CDR2: MGHRA, YSYEKL. The CDR3 spells CASSRLLTVNYGYTF. In nucleotides, the CDR3 is TGCGCCAGCAGCCGCCTATTGACAGTAAACTATGGCTACACCTTC.

This clonotype was counted ten times or more. The rearrangement links TRBV27 to TRBJ2-1, with TRBD2 matching over 8 bases. CDR1 and CDR2 (germline): MNHEY, SMNVEV (reference sequence). The CDR3 runs 16 residues. The V and J ends lost 6 bases and 4 bases, in that order; junction bases with no gene match: 11. CDR3 nucleotide sequence: TGTGCCAGCAGGGACAACTCAGCGGGGGCATACAATGAGCAGTTCTTC. This sequence encodes CASRDNSAGAYNEQFF.

Ten or more counts support this clonotype. This rearrangement joins TRBV12-3 or TRBV12-4 to TRBJ2-1; no reliable D call. Trimming left V 3 bases short and J 11 bases short, with 11 bases between. The CDR3 spans 12 residues. The CDR3 DNA is TGTGCCAGCAGTTTTCCGCAGTCCCAGCAGTTCTTC. This translates into CASSFPQSQQFF.

This clonotype was recorded many times. This sequence joins TRBV29-1 and TRBJ2-3; 8 bases are shared with TRBD2. V was clipped by 0 bases and J by 0 bases; unmatched bases: 5. The CDR3 contains 16 residues. The germline CDR1 and CDR2 sequences are SQVTM and ANQGSEA. CDR3 sequence reads: CSVEDRRGASTDTQYF. The CDR3 DNA reads TGCAGCGTTGAAGACCGGCGGGGGGCCAGCACAGATACGCAGTATTTT.

This clonotype was detected many times. The V call is TRBV5-1, the J call TRBJ1-1; D is undetermined. Germline V CDR1 and CDR2: SGHRS, YFSETQ. There are 15 residues in the CDR3. Trimming stripped 7 bases from V and 0 bases from J, with 16 bases between. CDR3 DNA: TGCGCCAGCGGACCGATGGAACGGCTGAACACTGAAGCTTTCTTT. As protein: CASGPMERLNTEAFF.

At least ten counts were recorded for this clonotype. The rearrangement uses TRBV20-1 and TRBJ1-1; 7 positions match TRBD1. The CDR3 loop spans 17 amino acids. Germline-derived CDR1 and CDR2 are DFQATT and SNEGSKA (reference sequence). J gave up 2 bases and V 5 bases, and 17 bases lay outside the gene matches. CDR3 nucleotides: TGCAGTGCTCGTACACGTCATGAGGGGGCGGCTAACACTGAAGCTTTCTTT. It translates to CSARTRHEGAANTEAFF.

With respect to this clonotype: It may be a read error: a sequence one base away is much more abundant. The genes are TRBV20-1 and TRBJ2-2; weak D call: TRBD1 (6 bases). The germline V gene has CDR1 DFQATT and CDR2 SNEGSKA (reference sequence). The CDR3 runs to 14 residues. CDR3 residues: CSAFGGQNTRELFF. In DNA form, the CDR3 reads TGCAGTGCTTTCGGCGGACAGAACACCAGGGAGCTGTTTTTT.

A few counts support this clonotype. This chain joins TRBV5-1 and TRBJ1-1, with 7 bases fitting TRBD1. Trimming took 3 bases from V and 1 from J; bases not matched to a gene: 15. Germline lookup yields CDR1 SGHRS and CDR2 YFSETQ. CDR3 size: 18 residues. The CDR3 DNA reads TGCGCCAGCAGCTCTCTTGTTTTCTTGGGACAGCGGAACACTGAAGCTTTCTTT. Translating it yields CASSSLVFLGQRNTEAFF.